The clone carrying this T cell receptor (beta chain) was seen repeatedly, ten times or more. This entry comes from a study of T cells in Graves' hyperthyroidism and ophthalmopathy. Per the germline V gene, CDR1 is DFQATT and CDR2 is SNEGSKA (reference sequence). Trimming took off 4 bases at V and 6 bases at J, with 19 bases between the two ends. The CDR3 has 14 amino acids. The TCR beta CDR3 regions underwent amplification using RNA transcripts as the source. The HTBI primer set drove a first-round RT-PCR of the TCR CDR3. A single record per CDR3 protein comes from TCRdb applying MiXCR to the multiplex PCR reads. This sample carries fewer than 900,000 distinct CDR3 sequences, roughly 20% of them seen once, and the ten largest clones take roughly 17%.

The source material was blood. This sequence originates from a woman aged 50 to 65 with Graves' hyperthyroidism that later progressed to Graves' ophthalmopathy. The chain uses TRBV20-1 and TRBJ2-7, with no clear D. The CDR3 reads CSAILGLPGPEQYF. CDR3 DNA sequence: TGCAGTGCTATTTTAGGCCTGCCAGGACCCGAGCAGTACTTC.